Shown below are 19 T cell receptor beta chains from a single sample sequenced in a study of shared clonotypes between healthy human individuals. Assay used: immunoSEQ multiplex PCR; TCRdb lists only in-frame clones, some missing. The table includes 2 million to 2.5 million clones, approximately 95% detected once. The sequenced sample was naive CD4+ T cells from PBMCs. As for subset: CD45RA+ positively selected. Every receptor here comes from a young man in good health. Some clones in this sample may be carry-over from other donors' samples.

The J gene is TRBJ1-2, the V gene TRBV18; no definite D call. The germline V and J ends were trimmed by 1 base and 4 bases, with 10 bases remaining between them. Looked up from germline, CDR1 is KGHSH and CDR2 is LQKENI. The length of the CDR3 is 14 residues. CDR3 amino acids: CASSPRAGPYGYTF. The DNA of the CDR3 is TGTGCCAGCTCACCACGGGCAGGTCCCTATGGCTACACCTTC.

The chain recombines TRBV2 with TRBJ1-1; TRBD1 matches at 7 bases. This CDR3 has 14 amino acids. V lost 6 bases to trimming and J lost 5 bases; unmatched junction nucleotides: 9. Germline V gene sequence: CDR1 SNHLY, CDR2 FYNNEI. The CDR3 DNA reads TGTGCCAGCAGCCGGACAGGAGGGGATACTGAAGCTTTCTTT. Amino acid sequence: CASSRTGGDTEAFF.

This chain's CDR3 is CASSLAVAGLSDTQYF. The CDR3 DNA reads TGTGCCAGCAGCTTAGCGGTAGCGGGACTCTCAGATACGCAGTATTTT. The rearrangement uses TRBV11-3 and TRBJ2-3, with 8 bases aligning to TRBD2. J was trimmed by 4 bases and V by 1 base; bases with no gene match: 7. The CDR3 length is 16 residues. The V gene's germline CDR1 is SGHNT and CDR2 YENEEA.

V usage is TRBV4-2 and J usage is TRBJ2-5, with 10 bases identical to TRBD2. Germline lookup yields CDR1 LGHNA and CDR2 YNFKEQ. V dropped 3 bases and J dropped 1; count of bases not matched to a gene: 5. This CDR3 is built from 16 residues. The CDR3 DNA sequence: TGTGCCAGCAGCCACAAGGGGACTAGCGCCCAAGAGACCCAGTACTTC. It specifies CASSHKGTSAQETQYF.

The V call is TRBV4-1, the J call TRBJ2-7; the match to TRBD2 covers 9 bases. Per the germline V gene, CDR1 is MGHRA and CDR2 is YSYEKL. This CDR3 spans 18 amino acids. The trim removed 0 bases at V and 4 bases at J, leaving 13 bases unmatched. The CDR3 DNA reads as TGCGCCAGCAGCCAAGAGGCGGGGGCGGGAGGGCTTTTGTACGAGCAGTACTTC. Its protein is CASSQEAGAGGLLYEQYF.

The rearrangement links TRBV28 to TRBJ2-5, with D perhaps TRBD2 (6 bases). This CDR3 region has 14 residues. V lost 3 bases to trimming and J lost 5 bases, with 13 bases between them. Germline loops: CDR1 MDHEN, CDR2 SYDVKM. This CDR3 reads CASSFQGGWETQYF. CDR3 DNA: TGTGCCAGCAGTTTCCAGGGAGGTTGGGAGACCCAGTACTTC.

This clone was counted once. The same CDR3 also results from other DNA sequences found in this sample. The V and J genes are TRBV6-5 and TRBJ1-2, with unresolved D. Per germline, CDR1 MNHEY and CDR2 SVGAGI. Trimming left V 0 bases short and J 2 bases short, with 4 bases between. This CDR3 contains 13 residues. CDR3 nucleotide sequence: TGTGCCAGCAGTTACTCCCGGAACTATGGCTACACCTTC. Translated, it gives CASSYSRNYGYTF.

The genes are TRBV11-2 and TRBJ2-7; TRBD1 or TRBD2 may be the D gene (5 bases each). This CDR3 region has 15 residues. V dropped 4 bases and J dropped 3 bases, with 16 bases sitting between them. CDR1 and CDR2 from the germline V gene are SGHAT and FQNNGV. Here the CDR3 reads CASSSPGRPYYEQYF. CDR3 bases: TGTGCCAGCAGCTCGCCGGGACGCCCATACTACGAGCAGTACTTC.

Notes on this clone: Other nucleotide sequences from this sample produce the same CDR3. CDR3 coding DNA: TGCGCCAGCAGCTTGGAGGGGGGCAATTCACCCCTCCACTTT. Residues: CASSLEGGNSPLHF. The chain uses TRBV5-1 and TRBJ1-6; TRBD1 might be the D (6 bases). This CDR3 has 14 residues. Germline V gives CDR1 SGHRS, CDR2 YFSETQ. V shed 0 bases and J shed 7 bases, with 8 bases lying between them.

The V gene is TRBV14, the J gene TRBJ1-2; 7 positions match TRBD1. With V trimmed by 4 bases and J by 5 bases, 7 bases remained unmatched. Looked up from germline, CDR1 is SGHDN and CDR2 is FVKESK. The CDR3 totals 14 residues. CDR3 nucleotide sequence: TGTGCCAGCAGCCGAGCTTCGGGACAGTATGGCTACACCTTC. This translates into CASSRASGQYGYTF.

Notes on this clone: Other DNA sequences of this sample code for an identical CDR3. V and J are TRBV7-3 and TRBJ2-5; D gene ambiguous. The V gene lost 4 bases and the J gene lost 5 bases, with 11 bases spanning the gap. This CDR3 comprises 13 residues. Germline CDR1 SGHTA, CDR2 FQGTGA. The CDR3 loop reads CASSSTSGETQYF. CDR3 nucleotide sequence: TGTGCCAGCAGCTCGACGTCCGGGGAGACCCAGTACTTC.

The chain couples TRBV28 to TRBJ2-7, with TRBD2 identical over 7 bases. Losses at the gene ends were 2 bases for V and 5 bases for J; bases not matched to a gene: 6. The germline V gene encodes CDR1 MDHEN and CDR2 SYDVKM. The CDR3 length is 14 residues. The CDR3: CASSLVGGPNEQYF. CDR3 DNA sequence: TGTGCCAGCAGTTTAGTGGGAGGGCCTAACGAGCAGTACTTC.

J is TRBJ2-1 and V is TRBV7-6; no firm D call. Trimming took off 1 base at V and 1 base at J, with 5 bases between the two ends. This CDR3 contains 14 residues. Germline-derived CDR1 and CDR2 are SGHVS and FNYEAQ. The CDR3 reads CASSLGGSYNEQFF. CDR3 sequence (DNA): TGTGCCAGCAGCTTAGGGGGTTCCTACAATGAGCAGTTCTTC.

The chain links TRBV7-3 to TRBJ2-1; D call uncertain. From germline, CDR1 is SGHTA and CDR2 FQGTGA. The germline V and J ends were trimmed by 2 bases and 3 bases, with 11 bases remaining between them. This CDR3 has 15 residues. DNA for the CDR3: TGTGCCAGCAGCTTAGACCCCCTGGGCTACAATGAGCAGTTCTTC. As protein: CASSLDPLGYNEQFF.

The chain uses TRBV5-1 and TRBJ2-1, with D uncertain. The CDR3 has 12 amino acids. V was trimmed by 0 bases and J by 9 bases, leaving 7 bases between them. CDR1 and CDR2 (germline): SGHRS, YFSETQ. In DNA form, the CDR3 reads TGCGCCAGCAGCTTGGTGGGATTTGAGCAGTTCTTC. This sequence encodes CASSLVGFEQFF. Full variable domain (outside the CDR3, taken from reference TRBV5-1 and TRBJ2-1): KAGVTQTPRYLIKTRGQQVTLSCSPISGHRSVSWYQQTPGQGLQFLFEYFSETQRNKGNFPGRFSGRQFSNSRSEMNVSTLELGDSALYLCASSLVGFEQFFGPGTRLTVL.

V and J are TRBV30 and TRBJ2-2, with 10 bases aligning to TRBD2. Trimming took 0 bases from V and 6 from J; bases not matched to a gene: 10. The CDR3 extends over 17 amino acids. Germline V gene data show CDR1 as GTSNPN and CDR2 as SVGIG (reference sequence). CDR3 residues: CAWSVLRTSGIAGELFF. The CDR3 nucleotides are TGTGCCTGGAGTGTACTTCGTACTAGCGGGATCGCCGGGGAGCTGTTTTTT.

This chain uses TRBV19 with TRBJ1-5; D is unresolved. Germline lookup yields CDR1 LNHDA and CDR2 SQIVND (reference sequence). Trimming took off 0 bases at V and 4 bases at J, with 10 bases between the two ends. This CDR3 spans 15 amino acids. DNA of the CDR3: TGTGCCAGTAGTATAGATCTTTCTCAGAATCAGCCCCAGCATTTT. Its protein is CASSIDLSQNQPQHF.

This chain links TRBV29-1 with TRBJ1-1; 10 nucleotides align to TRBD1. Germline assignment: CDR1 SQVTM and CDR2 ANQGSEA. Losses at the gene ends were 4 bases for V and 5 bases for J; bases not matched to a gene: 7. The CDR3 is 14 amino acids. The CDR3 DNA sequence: TGCAGCGTTGTCCGACAGGGGGCCGGTACTGAAGCTTTCTTT. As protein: CSVVRQGAGTEAFF.

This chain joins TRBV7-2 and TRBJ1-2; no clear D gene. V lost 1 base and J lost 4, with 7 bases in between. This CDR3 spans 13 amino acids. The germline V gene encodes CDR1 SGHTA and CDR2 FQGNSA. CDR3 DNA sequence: TGTGCCAGCAGCTTAGAACAGACCTATGGCTACACCTTC. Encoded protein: CASSLEQTYGYTF.